The present T cell receptor (beta chain) was sequenced within a study of blood T cell repertoires in COVID-19. Across the whole study: PBMCs, B-cell-depleted T cells, or T cells provided the cDNA or gDNA that made up the material.

CDR1 is SGHRS, CDR2 YFSETQ, per germline. The V gene end was trimmed by 3 bases and the J gene end by 2 bases; junction bases not matched to a gene: 6. This CDR3 has 16 residues. Original handling: Using reference gene primer amplification, nucleated cell counts were estimated. Produced via immunoSEQ multiplex PCR; TCRdb's table is partial and in-frame only. V and J calls and clone size are copied from that table; D and trimming were computed from the DNA. The table shows 150,000 to 200,000 clones, with roughly 79% occurring only once. Seattle's cohort entered during active infection and was followed longitudinally.

This receptor was taken from a woman older than 75 with COVID-19, enrolled during active disease. The rearrangement uses TRBV5-1 and TRBJ2-3; 10 positions agree with TRBD2. The material sequenced was peripheral blood. This CDR3 reads CASSSYSGGFTDTQYF. The CDR3 DNA sequence: TGCGCCAGCAGCTCATATAGCGGGGGGTTCACAGATACGCAGTATTTT.